This T cell receptor (beta chain) was sequenced for a study of PD-L1 blockade in urothelial cancer. Study background: Patients initiated atezolizumab at some point between 2014 and 2015 at 1,200 mg intravenously every 3 weeks.

The ends lost 4 bases at V and 5 bases at J; junction bases unmatched: 6. CDR3 length: 15 amino acids. Germline V CDR1 and CDR2: LNHDA, SQIVND (reference sequence). Repertoires were generated with immunoSEQ multiplex PCR, while TCRdb's copy carries only in-frame clones and drops some. The data hold 95,000 to 100,000 clones, with roughly 91% observed a single time. To note about this clone: What it binds is unknown.

Time point meaning: pretreatment peripheral blood. Points from the study as a whole: Survival was better when pretreatment blood TCR clonality fell below the median. Expansion of tumor-associated blood clones at 3 weeks was greater in durable-benefit patients.

The chain combines TRBV19 with TRBJ1-2, with 11 positions matching TRBD1. Sequenced material: PBMCs, taken around atezolizumab (anti-PD-L1) treatment. The receptor's source is a man in his 60s with urothelial cancer. The CDR3 is CASSTGQGAGYGYTF. The CDR3 region has the DNA TGTGCCAGTAGTACCGGACAGGGGGCTGGGTATGGCTACACCTTC.